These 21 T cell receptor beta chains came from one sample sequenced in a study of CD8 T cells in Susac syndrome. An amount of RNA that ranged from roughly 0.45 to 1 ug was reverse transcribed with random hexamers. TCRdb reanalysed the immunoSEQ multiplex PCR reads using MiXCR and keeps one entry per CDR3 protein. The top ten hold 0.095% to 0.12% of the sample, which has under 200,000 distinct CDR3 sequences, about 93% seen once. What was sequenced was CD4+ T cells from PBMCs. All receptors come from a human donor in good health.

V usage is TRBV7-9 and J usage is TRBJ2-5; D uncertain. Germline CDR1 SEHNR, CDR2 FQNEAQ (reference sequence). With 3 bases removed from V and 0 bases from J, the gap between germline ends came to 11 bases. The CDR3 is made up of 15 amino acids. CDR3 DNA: TGTGCCAGCAGCTTCCCCTTACTGTACCAAGAGACCCAGTACTTC. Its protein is CASSFPLLYQETQYF.

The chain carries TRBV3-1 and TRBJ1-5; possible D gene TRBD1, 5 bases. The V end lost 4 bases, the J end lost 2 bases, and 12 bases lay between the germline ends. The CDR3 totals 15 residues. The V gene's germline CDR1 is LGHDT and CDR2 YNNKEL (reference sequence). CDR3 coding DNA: TGTGCCAGCAGCCGGGGCCCGGCCGGCAATCAGCCCCAGCATTTT. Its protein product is CASSRGPAGNQPQHF.

This CDR3 reads CASSMGTYEQYV. In nucleotides, the CDR3 is TGTGCCAGCAGTATGGGAACCTACGAGCAGTACGTC. The rearrangement joins TRBV6-6 to TRBJ2-7, with D uncertain. The V end was cut by 5 bases, the J end by 2 bases, with 7 bases between. The CDR3 runs 12 residues. Germline V gene lookup returns CDR1 MNHNY and CDR2 SVGAGI (reference sequence).

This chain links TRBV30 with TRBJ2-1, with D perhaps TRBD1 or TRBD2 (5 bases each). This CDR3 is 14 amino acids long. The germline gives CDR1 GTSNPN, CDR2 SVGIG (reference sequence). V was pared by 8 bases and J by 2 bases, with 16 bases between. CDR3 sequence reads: CAGGTSLAYNEQFF. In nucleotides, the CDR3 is TGTGCCGGGGGTACTAGTCTCGCCTACAATGAGCAGTTCTTC. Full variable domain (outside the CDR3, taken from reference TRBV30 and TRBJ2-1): SQTIHQWPATLVQPVGSPLSLECTVEGTSNPNLYWYRQAAGRGLQLLFYSVGIGQISSEVPQNLSASRPQDRQFILSSKKLLLSDSGFYLCAGGTSLAYNEQFFGPGTRLTVL.

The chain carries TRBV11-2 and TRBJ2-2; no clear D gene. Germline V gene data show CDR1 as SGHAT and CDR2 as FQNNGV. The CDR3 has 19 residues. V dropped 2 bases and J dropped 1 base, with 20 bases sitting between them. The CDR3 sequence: CASSLLFSGVFRNTGELFF. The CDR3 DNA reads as TGTGCCAGCAGCTTACTATTTTCAGGAGTCTTTCGGAACACCGGGGAGCTGTTTTTT.

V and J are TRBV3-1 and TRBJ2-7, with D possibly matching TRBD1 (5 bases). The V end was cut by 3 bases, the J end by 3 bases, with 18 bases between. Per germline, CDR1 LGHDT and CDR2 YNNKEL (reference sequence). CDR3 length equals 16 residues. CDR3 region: CASSHLRAQAVYEQYF. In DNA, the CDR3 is TGTGCCAGCAGCCACTTACGGGCACAGGCGGTCTACGAGCAGTACTTC.

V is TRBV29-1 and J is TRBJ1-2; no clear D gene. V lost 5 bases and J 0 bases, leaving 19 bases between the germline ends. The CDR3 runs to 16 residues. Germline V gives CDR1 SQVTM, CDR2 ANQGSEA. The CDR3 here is CSVLTLKAAANYGYTF. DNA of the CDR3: TGCAGCGTTTTGACCTTGAAGGCAGCAGCTAACTATGGCTACACCTTC.

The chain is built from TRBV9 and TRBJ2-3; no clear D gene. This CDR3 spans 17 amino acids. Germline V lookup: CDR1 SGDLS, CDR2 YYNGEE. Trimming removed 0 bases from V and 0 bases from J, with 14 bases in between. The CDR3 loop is CASSVAPTLTSTDTQYF. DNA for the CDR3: TGTGCCAGCAGCGTAGCACCGACCCTGACTAGCACAGATACGCAGTATTTT.

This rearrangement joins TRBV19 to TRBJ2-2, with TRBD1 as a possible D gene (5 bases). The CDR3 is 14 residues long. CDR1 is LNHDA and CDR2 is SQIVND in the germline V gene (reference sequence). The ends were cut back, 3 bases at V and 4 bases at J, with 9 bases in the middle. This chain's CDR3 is CASSIAGFTGELFF. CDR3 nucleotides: TGTGCCAGTAGTATTGCAGGGTTCACCGGGGAGCTGTTTTTT.

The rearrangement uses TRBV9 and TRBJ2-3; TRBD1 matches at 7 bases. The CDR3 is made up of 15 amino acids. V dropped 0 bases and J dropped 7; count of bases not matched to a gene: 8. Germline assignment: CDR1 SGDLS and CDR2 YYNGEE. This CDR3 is CASSVEQGPRNTQYF. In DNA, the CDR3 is TGTGCCAGCAGCGTAGAACAGGGGCCCCGCAATACGCAGTATTTT.

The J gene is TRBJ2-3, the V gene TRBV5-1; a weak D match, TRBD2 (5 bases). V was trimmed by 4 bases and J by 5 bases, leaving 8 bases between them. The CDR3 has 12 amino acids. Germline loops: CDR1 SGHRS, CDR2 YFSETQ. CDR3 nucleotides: TGCGCCAGCAGCGGAGGAGGAGATACGCAGTATTTT. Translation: CASSGGGDTQYF.

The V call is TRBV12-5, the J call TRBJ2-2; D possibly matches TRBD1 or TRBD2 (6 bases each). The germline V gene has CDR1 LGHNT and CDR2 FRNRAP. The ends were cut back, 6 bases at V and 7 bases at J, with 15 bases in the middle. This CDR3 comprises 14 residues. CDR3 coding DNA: TGTGCTAGTGGCGTTGAGGGGGGCCACGGGGAGCTGTTTTTT. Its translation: CASGVEGGHGELFF. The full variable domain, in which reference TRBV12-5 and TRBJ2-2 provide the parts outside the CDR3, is DARVTQTPRHKVTEMGQEVTMRCQPILGHNTVFWYRQTMMQGLELLAYFRNRAPLDDSGMPKDRFSAEMPDATLATLKIQPSEPRDSAVYFCASGVEGGHGELFFGEGSRLTVL.

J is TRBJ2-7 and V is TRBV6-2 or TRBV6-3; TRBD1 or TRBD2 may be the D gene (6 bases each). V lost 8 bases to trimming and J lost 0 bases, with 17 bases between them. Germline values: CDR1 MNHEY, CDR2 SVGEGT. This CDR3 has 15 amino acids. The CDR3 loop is CASANPGASSYEQYV. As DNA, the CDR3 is TGTGCCAGCGCCAATCCGGGGGCCAGCTCCTACGAGCAGTACGTC.

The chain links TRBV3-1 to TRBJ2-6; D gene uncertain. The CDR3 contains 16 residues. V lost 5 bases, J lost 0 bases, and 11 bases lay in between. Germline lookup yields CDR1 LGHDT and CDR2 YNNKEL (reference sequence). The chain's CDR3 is CASSNQVSSGANVLTF. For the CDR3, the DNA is TGTGCCAGCAGCAATCAGGTGTCCTCTGGGGCCAACGTCCTGACTTTC.

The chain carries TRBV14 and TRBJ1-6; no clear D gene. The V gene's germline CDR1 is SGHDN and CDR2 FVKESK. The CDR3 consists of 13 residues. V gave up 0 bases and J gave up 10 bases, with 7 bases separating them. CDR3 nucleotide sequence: TGTGCCAGCAGCCAAGATCCTCGATCACCCCTCCACTTT. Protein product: CASSQDPRSPLHF. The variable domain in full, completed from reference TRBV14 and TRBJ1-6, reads EAGVTQFPSHSVIEKGQTVTLRCDPISGHDNLYWYRRVMGKEIKFLLHFVKESKQDESGMPNNRFLAERTGGTYSTLKVQPAELEDSGVYFCASSQDPRSPLHFGNGTRLTVT.

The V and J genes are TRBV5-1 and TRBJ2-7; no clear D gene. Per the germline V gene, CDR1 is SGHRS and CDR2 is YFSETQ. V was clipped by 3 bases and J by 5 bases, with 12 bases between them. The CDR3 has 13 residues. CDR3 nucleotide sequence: TGCGCCAGCAGCTCGGCCTTAAGGAACGAGCAGTACGTC. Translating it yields CASSSALRNEQYV.

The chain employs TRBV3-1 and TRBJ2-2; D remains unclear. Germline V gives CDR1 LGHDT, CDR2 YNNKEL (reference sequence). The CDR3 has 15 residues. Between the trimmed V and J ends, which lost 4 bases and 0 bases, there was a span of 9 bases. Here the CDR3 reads CASSPLFANTGELFF. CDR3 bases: TGTGCCAGCAGCCCCCTGTTCGCGAACACCGGGGAGCTGTTTTTT.

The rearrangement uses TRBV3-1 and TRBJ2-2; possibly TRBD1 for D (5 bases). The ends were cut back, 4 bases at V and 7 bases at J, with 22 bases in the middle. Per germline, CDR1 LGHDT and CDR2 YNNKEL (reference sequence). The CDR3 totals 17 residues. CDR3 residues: CASSPTTALPLSGELFF. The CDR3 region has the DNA TGTGCCAGCAGCCCGACGACAGCTCTACCATTGAGCGGGGAGCTGTTTTTT.

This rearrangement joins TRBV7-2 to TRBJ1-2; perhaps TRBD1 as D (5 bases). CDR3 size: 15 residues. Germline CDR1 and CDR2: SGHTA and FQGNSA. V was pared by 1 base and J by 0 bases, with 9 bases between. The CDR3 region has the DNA TGTGCCAGCAGCTTAGTTGGGGGGACTAACTATGGCTACACCTTC. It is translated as CASSLVGGTNYGYTF.

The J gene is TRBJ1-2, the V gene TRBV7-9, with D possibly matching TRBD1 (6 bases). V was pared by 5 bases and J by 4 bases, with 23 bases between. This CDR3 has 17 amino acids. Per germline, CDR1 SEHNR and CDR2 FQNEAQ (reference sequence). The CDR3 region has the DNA TGTGCCAGCAGCCCAGACCTCGTAAGACAGGCGCCCTATGGCTACACCTTC. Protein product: CASSPDLVRQAPYGYTF.

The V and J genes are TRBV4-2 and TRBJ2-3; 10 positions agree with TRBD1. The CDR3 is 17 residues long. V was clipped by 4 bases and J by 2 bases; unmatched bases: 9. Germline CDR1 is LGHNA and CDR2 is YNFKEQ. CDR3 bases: TGTGCCAGCAGCCTTGGGACCGGGACAGGGGCCACAGATACGCAGTATTTT. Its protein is CASSLGTGTGATDTQYF.